This T cell receptor (beta chain) was profiled in a study of cytomegalovirus exposure and HLA in healthy donors. Study-wide background: Membership in the Caucasian-associated ancestry cluster was found for 75% to 90% of 350 to 450 genotyped donors.

General observations from the study: According to an earlier analysis, most TCR beta V segments yielded productive rearrangements about 87% or about 30% of the time. Overall, under 200 TCR beta chains were annotated as cytomegalovirus-associated.

The study ran its PCR with 60 Vbeta and 13 Jbeta primers. TCRdb keeps only in-frame clones here, not all; method: immunoSEQ multiplex PCR. The sample includes 150,000 to 200,000 clones, approximately 81% of them seen just once. V lost 2 bases, J lost 1 base, and 8 bases lay in between. CDR3 length equals 14 residues. CDR1 LGHNA and CDR2 YSLEER come from the germline V gene. Details on this clone: Its antigen is undetermined.

The chain links TRBV4-3 to TRBJ2-5, with a possible D match to TRBD2 (5 bases). The source is a woman younger than 30 in good health and CMV-seropositive. Material: PBMCs. CDR3 loop: CASSQTLAQETQYF. The CDR3 bases are TGCGCCAGCAGCCAAACTCTAGCCCAAGAGACCCAGTACTTC.